The present T cell receptor beta chain was sequenced within a study of shared clonotypes between healthy human individuals. Note on this clone: Its specificity is unknown. The same CDR3 can be traced to other DNA sequences in this sample.

Clones were read by immunoSEQ multiplex PCR, and TCRdb kept only the in-frame ones, dropping some. The sample lists 2.3 million or so clones; 80% to 95% were seen once. Study donors comprised healthy, HIV-negative adults devoid of recent acute infection or vaccination. Notes on the study in general: Incomplete sequencing of sorted subsets was indicated by rarefaction despite large depth.

Deletions cut 4 bases from V and 2 bases from J, with 6 bases between. Per germline, CDR1 SGDLS and CDR2 YYNGEE. CDR3 length: 13 residues. The rearrangement uses TRBV9 and TRBJ2-2; no reliable D call. Sequencing input: naive CD4+ T cells from PBMCs. Stated subset: CD45RA+ positively selected. The receptor was isolated from a man younger than 35 in good health. Some clones in this sample may be carry-over from other donors' samples. The CDR3 spells CASSPTNTGELFF. CDR3 coding DNA: TGTGCCAGCAGCCCGACAAACACCGGGGAGCTGTTTTTT.